This T cell receptor beta chain was sequenced for a study of naive and memory T cell subsets. General study results and limits: Over 95% of naive TCR sequences appeared only once after error correction, unlike memory subsets. Expression changes during T cell differentiation may affect RNA-based TCR counts. A few larger clonotypes appeared in naive repertoires, especially CD8, possibly memory cells re-expressing CD45RA.

There are 17 residues in the CDR3. Germline V gene lookup returns CDR1 MGHRA and CDR2 YSYEKL. The V and J ends lost 4 bases and 5 bases respectively, with 23 bases between them. An equimolar mix of two oligonucleotides served as the beta constant-region primer for TRBC1 and TRBC2. Nested alpha and beta constant-region primers with the SP2 primer drove four PCR rounds on ligated cDNA. MiXCR, applied by TCRdb to the UMI-ligation and nested PCR reads, yields one record per CDR3 protein. This table has about 90,000 distinct CDR3 sequences, around 11% appearing once. CD4+ T cell IFNgamma after overnight CMV lysate exposure gave donor CMV status. Note on this clonotype: No antigen is known for it.

The chain links TRBV4-1 to TRBJ2-5; D may correspond to TRBD1 or TRBD2 (7 bases each). The receptor's source is a human donor in good health. The sequenced sample was naive CD4+ T cells from blood. CDR3 residues: CASSPVGRTRGGETQYF. The CDR3, as DNA: TGCGCCAGCAGCCCCGTGGGACGGACCAGGGGGGGGGAGACCCAGTACTTC.